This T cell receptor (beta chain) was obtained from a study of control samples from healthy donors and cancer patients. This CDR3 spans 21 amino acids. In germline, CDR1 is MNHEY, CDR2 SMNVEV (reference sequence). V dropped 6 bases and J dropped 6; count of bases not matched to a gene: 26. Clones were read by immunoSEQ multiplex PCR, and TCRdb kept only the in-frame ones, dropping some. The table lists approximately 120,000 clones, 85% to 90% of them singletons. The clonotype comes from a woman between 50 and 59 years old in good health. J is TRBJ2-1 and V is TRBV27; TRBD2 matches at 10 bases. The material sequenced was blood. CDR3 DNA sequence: TGTGCCAGCAGCCGTAAACTACACCTCGGGAGCGGGGGGGCGTCTGGCAATGAGCAGTTCTTC. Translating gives CASSRKLHLGSGGASGNEQFF.